The 28 T cell receptor beta chains below were found in one sample sequenced in a study of beta chain features in type 1 diabetes. Broader study findings: There was a moderate but significant shortening of TCRB CDR3s in all four CD4+ subsets of Type 1 diabetes patients.

The study reverse transcribed the entire isolated RNA, so it sequenced expressed TCRB transcripts. Repertoires were generated with immunoSEQ multiplex PCR, while TCRdb's copy carries only in-frame clones and drops some. The table includes roughly 300,000 clones, roughly a tenth detected once. Their target antigens are unknown. The sample taken for sequencing was central memory CD4+ T cells from blood. These receptors were taken from a man aged 25-45 years with type 1 diabetes.

This clone has only a few counts. The chain uses TRBV6-1 and TRBJ2-1, with 8 bases identical to TRBD2. This CDR3 has 16 amino acids. Germline V gene sequence: CDR1 MNHNS, CDR2 SASEGT. Trimming at V came to 2 bases and at J to 8 bases, leaving 11 bases not matched to a gene. CDR3 DNA: TGTGCCAGCAGTGAACCCTCGCGGGGGGCGGGGCATGAGCAGTTCTTC. It is translated as CASSEPSRGAGHEQFF.

The sample holds a few counts of this clone. The genes are TRBV9 and TRBJ2-7; no clear D gene. V lost 4 bases and J lost 5, with 19 bases in between. Germline V gene lookup returns CDR1 SGDLS and CDR2 YYNGEE. CDR3 size: 15 residues. CDR3 DNA sequence: TGTGCCAGCAGCCCCGCTGGCTCCCGTAGGAACGAGCAGTACTTC. Protein product: CASSPAGSRRNEQYF.

This clone was seen only a few times. The rearrangement joins TRBV27 to TRBJ2-2; TRBD1 matches 8 bases. V shed 6 bases, J shed 4 bases, and the junction held 7 bases outside the gene matches. The CDR3 length is 15 residues. From germline, CDR1 is MNHEY and CDR2 SMNVEV (reference sequence). The CDR3 sequence: CASSTGQVPTGELFF. The CDR3 coding sequence is TGTGCCAGCAGCACGGGACAGGTCCCCACCGGGGAGCTGTTTTTT.

This clone appeared many times. The chain combines TRBV15 with TRBJ2-7; D remains unclear. The germline V gene has CDR1 LNHNV and CDR2 YYDKDF (reference sequence). The CDR3 contains 14 residues. V lost 0 bases to trimming and J lost 4 bases, with 10 bases between them. In DNA, the CDR3 is TGTGCCACCAGCAGAGATCGTCGGGTATACGAGCAGTACTTC. Translation gives CATSRDRRVYEQYF.

This clone was seen ten or more times. The sample has other DNA sequences that encode this CDR3 too. The genes are TRBV2 and TRBJ2-5; D may be TRBD2 (6 bases). Deletions cut 2 bases from V and 5 bases from J, with 12 bases between. The germline V gene encodes CDR1 SNHLY and CDR2 FYNNEI. This CDR3 spans 14 amino acids. The CDR3, as DNA: TGTGCCAGCAGTGAATGGGGCCGGGGGGAGACCCAGTACTTC. It yields the protein CASSEWGRGETQYF.

The CDR3 region is CASSYLGATEQSPLHF. CDR3 bases: TGTGCCAGCAGTTATCTGGGTGCGACAGAACAATCACCCCTCCACTTT. The chain uses TRBV6-5 and TRBJ1-6; D is possibly TRBD1 (5 bases). CDR1 and CDR2 (germline): MNHEY, SVGAGI. CDR3 length: 16 residues. Trimming left V 3 bases short and J 10 bases short, with 19 bases between.

This chain links TRBV7-8 with TRBJ2-7; the match to TRBD2 covers 7 bases. V lost 1 base, J lost 4 bases, and 10 bases stayed unmatched. The CDR3 is made up of 16 amino acids. The germline gives CDR1 SGHVS, CDR2 FQNEAQ. DNA of the CDR3: TGTGCCAGCAGCTTAGGAGCGCAGCGGGGTAATTACGAGCAGTACTTC. It specifies CASSLGAQRGNYEQYF.

This clone was counted between two and nine times. This chain uses TRBV10-3 with TRBJ2-7, with 8 bases fitting TRBD1. Germline CDR1 and CDR2: ENHRY and SYGVKD. J lost 2 bases, V lost 10 bases, and 13 bases had no gene match. The CDR3 extends over 15 amino acids. The CDR3, as DNA: TGTGCCACGCAGCCCCGGGACAGGATTACCTACGAGCAGTACTTC. It translates to CATQPRDRITYEQYF.

As to this clone: Within the sample, other DNA sequences also encode this same CDR3. The chain employs TRBV28 and TRBJ1-1, with a tentative D call TRBD1 (5 bases). CDR1 is MDHEN, CDR2 SYDVKM, per germline. The CDR3 runs to 13 residues. The germline V and J ends were trimmed by 6 bases and 1 base, with 9 bases remaining between them. For the CDR3, the DNA is TGTGCCAGCAGCAGGGCCACGAACACTGAAGCTTTCTTT. Encoded protein: CASSRATNTEAFF.

The CDR3 sequence: CASSYRDTTYEQYF. The CDR3 DNA reads TGTGCCAGCAGCTACCGGGACACCACCTACGAGCAGTACTTC. J is TRBJ2-7 and V is TRBV6-5; the D gene is possibly TRBD1 (6 bases). The CDR3 is 14 amino acids. V gave up 6 bases and J gave up 2 bases, with 14 bases separating them. Per germline, CDR1 MNHEY and CDR2 SVGAGI.

The chain is built from TRBV7-6 and TRBJ2-3; TRBD2 matches 7 bases. The CDR3 spans 15 residues. The V gene end was trimmed by 1 base and the J gene end by 3 bases; junction bases not matched to a gene: 4. Germline V gene lookup returns CDR1 SGHVS and CDR2 FNYEAQ. The CDR3 loop reads CASSLGVGGTDTQYF. The CDR3 region has the DNA TGTGCCAGCAGCTTAGGCGTGGGGGGGACAGATACGCAGTATTTT.

V is TRBV7-8 and J is TRBJ2-2; 7 nucleotides agree with TRBD1. The CDR3 spans 16 residues. The germline V gene has CDR1 SGHVS and CDR2 FQNEAQ. With V trimmed by 1 base and J by 5 bases, 7 bases remained unmatched. The CDR3 region is CASSLEAGGITGELFF. The CDR3 bases are TGTGCCAGCAGCTTAGAGGCAGGGGGTATAACCGGGGAGCTGTTTTTT.

This chain connects TRBV4-3 to TRBJ2-1; a possible D gene is TRBD1 (6 bases). The V gene lost 0 bases and the J gene lost 10 bases, with 16 bases spanning the gap. The germline V gene has CDR1 LGHNA and CDR2 YSLEER. The CDR3 is made up of 15 amino acids. For the CDR3, the DNA is TGCGCCAGCAGCCAAGATGGGCAGGGGTTGGGGGAGCAGTTCTTC. Protein product: CASSQDGQGLGEQFF.

A few counts support this clone. The chain recombines TRBV11-2 with TRBJ1-1, with TRBD1 matching over 8 bases. Germline V gene sequence: CDR1 SGHAT, CDR2 FQNNGV. After removal of 4 bases from V and 1 base from J, the junction contained 5 bases not matched to a gene. This CDR3 contains 15 residues. This CDR3 reads CASSSGGTGNTEAFF. As DNA, the CDR3 is TGTGCCAGCAGCTCAGGGGGGACAGGGAACACTGAAGCTTTCTTT.

The chain recombines TRBV20-1 with TRBJ2-7; TRBD2 agrees at 10 bases. Germline V gives CDR1 DFQATT, CDR2 SNEGSKA (reference sequence). CDR3 length: 11 residues. V shed 5 bases and J 6 bases; nucleotides not matched to a gene: 1. CDR3 DNA: TGCAGTGCTCGACTAGCGGGCGAGCAGTACTTC. Translating it yields CSARLAGEQYF.

The J gene is TRBJ1-6, the V gene TRBV2; 8 nucleotides align to TRBD1. The CDR3 is 15 residues long. CDR1 is SNHLY, CDR2 FYNNEI, per germline. V lost 5 bases and J lost 5; bases outside the gene matches: 5. CDR3 nucleotide sequence: TGTGCCAGCAGTCCTTGGGGACAGGATAATTCACCCCTCCACTTT. Its protein product is CASSPWGQDNSPLHF.

This clone occurred a few times. The chain uses TRBV29-1 and TRBJ2-5; TRBD1 aligns across 7 bases. The trim removed 7 bases at V and 2 bases at J, leaving 4 bases unmatched. CDR3 length equals 12 residues. Germline CDR1 reads SQVTM; CDR2 reads ANQGSEA. The DNA of the CDR3 is TGCAGCGCCGGGACAGCGCAAGAGACCCAGTACTTC. As protein: CSAGTAQETQYF.

V gene TRBV10-3 combines with J gene TRBJ2-7, with D possibly TRBD1 on 6 matching bases. The V end was cut by 10 bases, the J end by 0 bases, with 16 bases between. The CDR3 consists of 14 residues. CDR1 is ENHRY, CDR2 SYGVKD, per germline. CDR3 region: CASRRTGSSYEQYF. The CDR3 nucleotides are TGTGCCAGCAGACGTACAGGGAGCTCCTACGAGCAGTACTTC.

This clone showed up just a few times. The sample carries other DNA sequences with the same CDR3. This rearrangement joins TRBV18 to TRBJ1-4; unclear D gene. Per the germline V gene, CDR1 is KGHSH and CDR2 is LQKENI. Trimming took off 2 bases at V and 7 bases at J, with 8 bases between the two ends. CDR3 size: 13 residues. Here the CDR3 reads CASSPGRGEKLFF. The CDR3 coding sequence is TGTGCCAGCTCACCAGGGAGAGGTGAAAAACTGTTTTTT.

The chain joins TRBV5-1 to TRBJ2-7; D remains unclear. This CDR3 contains 13 residues. Germline loops: CDR1 SGHRS, CDR2 YFSETQ. V was cut by 0 bases and J by 1 base, with 5 bases left in between. CDR3 in DNA: TGCGCCAGCAGCTTGGATGAATCCTACGAGCAGTACTTC. Translation: CASSLDESYEQYF.

In this sample, this clone turned up a few times. This rearrangement joins TRBV5-6 to TRBJ1-1; D is uncertain. The CDR3 totals 13 residues. V lost 4 bases and J 1 base, leaving 8 bases between the germline ends. Per germline, CDR1 SGHDT and CDR2 YYEEEE. The CDR3 region has the DNA TGTGCCAGCAGCCGACGGCCGAACACTGAAGCTTTCTTT. Translation: CASSRRPNTEAFF.

This chain joins TRBV15 and TRBJ2-2; D is unclear. The V end lost 0 bases, the J end lost 3 bases, and 5 bases lay between the germline ends. This CDR3 is 14 amino acids long. CDR1 and CDR2 from the germline V gene are LNHNV and YYDKDF (reference sequence). The CDR3 bases are TGTGCCACCAGCAGAGATCGGTACACCGGGGAGCTGTTTTTT. This encodes CATSRDRYTGELFF.

This clone showed up just a few times. The chain recombines TRBV5-4 with TRBJ2-5; unclear D gene. The CDR3 length is 12 residues. V gave up 4 bases and J gave up 5 bases, with 9 bases separating them. Germline lookup yields CDR1 SGHNT and CDR2 YYREEE (reference sequence). In DNA, the CDR3 is TGTGCCAGCAGCCTACACGGGGAGACCCAGTACTTC. Translating it yields CASSLHGETQYF.

This clone appeared a few times. The chain is built from TRBV27 and TRBJ2-5, with 9 nucleotides matching TRBD1. The CDR3 spans 16 residues. Germline CDR1 is MNHEY and CDR2 is SMNVEV (reference sequence). J lost 5 bases, V lost 2 bases, and 9 bases had no gene match. In nucleotides, the CDR3 is TGTGCCAGCAGTTTAAGCTGGGACAGGGCAGGGGAGACCCAGTACTTC. Its protein product is CASSLSWDRAGETQYF.

Concerning this clone: Distinct nucleotide sequences in the sample also encode this CDR3. The chain combines TRBV30 with TRBJ1-2; no definite D call. This CDR3 comprises 11 residues. In germline, CDR1 is GTSNPN, CDR2 SVGIG (reference sequence). The germline V and J ends were trimmed by 0 bases and 5 bases, with 4 bases remaining between them. CDR3 sequence (DNA): TGTGCCTGGAGTGTATCTTATGGCTACACCTTC. This gives the protein CAWSVSYGYTF.

There are a few counts of this clone. The chain has TRBV29-1 and TRBJ2-1; D remains unclear. The CDR3 length is 13 residues. CDR1 and CDR2 (germline): SQVTM, ANQGSEA. V lost 5 bases, J lost 0 bases, and 8 bases lay in between. The CDR3 DNA sequence: TGCAGCGTTCGTGGGGTCTCCTACAATGAGCAGTTCTTC. The encoded protein is CSVRGVSYNEQFF.

In regard to this clone: Other DNA sequences in the same sample also yield this CDR3. The CDR3 sequence is CASSSPGGQETQYF. The CDR3 nucleotides are TGTGCCAGCAGCTCGCCAGGGGGGCAAGAGACCCAGTACTTC. V and J are TRBV7-9 and TRBJ2-5; D perhaps matches TRBD1 (7 bases). CDR3 length: 14 residues. The germline gives CDR1 SEHNR, CDR2 FQNEAQ (reference sequence). The V end lost 4 bases, the J end lost 2 bases, and 11 bases lay between the germline ends.

This CDR3 is CASSLRFTGELFF. CDR3 DNA sequence: TGTGCCAGCAGCTTAAGATTCACCGGGGAGCTGTTTTTT. V gene TRBV7-9 combines with J gene TRBJ2-2; D unclear. Germline assignment: CDR1 SEHNR and CDR2 FQNEAQ (reference sequence). V shed 2 bases and J shed 4 bases, with 5 bases lying between them. This CDR3 comprises 13 residues.